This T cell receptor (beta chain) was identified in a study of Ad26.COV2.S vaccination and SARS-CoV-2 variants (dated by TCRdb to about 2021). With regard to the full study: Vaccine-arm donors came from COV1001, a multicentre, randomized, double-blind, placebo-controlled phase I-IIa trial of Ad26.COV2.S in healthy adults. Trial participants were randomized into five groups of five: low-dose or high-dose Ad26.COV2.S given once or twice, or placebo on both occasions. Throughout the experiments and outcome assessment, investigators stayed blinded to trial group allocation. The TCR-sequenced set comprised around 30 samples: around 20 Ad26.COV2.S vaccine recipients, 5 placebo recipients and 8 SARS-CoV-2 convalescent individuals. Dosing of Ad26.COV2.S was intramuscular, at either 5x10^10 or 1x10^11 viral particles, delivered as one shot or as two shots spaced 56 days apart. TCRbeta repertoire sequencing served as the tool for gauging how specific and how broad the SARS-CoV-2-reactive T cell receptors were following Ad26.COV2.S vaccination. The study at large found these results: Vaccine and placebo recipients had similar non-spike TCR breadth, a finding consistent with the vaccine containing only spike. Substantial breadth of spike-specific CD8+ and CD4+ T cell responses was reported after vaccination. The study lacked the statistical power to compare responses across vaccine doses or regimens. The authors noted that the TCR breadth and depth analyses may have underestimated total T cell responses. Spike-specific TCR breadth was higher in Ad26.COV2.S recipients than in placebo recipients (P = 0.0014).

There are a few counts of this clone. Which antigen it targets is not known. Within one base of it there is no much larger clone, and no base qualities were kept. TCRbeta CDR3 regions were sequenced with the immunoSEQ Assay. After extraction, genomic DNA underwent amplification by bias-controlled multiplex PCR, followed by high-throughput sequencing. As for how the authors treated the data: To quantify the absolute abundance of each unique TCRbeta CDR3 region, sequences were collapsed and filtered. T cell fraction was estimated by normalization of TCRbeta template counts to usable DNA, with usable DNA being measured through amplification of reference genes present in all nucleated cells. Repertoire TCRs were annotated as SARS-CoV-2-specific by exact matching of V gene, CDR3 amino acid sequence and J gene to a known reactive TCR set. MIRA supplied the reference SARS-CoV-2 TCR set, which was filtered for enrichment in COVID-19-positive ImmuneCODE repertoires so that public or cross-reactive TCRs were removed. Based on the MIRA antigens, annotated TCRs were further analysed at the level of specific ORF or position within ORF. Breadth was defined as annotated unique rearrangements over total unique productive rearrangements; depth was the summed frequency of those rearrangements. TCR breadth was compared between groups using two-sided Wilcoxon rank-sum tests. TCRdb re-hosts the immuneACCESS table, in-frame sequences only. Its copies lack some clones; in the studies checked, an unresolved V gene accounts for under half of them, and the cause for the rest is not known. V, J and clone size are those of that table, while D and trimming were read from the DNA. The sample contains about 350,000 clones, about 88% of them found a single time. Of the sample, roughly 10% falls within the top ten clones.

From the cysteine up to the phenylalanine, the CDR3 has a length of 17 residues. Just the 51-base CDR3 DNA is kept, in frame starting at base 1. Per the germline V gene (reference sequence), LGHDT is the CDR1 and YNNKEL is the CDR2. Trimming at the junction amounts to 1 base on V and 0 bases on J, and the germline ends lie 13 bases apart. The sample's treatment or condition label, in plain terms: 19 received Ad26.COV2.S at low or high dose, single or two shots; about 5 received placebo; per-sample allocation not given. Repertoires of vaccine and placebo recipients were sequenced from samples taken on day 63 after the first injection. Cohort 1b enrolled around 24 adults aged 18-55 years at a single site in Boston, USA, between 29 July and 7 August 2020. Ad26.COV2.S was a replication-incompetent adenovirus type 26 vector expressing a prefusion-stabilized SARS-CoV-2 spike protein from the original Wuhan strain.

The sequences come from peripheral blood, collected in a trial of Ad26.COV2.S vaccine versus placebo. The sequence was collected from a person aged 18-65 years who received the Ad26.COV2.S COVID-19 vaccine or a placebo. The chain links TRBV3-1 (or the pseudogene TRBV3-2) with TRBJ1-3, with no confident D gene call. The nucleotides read TGTGCCAGCAGCCAAGTAGTGGGCGGGAGCTCTGGAAACACCATATATTTT. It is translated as CASSQVVGGSSGNTIYF.